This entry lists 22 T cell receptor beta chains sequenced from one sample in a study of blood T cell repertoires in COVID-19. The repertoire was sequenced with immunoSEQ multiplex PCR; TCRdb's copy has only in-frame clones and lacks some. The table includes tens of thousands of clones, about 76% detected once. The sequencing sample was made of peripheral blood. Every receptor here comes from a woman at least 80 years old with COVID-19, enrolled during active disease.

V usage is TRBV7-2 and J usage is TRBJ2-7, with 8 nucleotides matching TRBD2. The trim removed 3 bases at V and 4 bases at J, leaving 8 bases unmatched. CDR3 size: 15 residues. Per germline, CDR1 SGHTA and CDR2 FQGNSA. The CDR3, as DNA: TGTGCCAGCAGCTTTCGGGCGGGAGGAGGTTACGAGCAGTACTTC. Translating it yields CASSFRAGGGYEQYF.

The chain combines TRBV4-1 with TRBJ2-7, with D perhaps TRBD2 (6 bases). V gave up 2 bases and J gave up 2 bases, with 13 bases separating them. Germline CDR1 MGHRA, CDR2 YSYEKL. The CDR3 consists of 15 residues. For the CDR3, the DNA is TGCGCCAGCAGCCAAACTGGGGGGTTAACCTACGAGCAGTACTTC. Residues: CASSQTGGLTYEQYF.

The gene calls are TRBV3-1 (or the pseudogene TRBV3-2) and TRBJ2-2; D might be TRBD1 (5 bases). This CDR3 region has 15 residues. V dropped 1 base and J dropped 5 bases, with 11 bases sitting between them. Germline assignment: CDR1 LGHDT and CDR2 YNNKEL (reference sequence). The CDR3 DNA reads TGTGCCAGCAGCCAAGGGCAGGGTTGGACCGGGGAGCTGTTTTTT. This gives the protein CASSQGQGWTGELFF.

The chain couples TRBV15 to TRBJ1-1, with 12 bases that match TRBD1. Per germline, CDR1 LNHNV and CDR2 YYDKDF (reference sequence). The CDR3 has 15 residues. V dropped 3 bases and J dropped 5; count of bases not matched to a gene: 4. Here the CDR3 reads CATSSGTGGLTEAFF. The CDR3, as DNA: TGTGCCACCAGCAGTGGGACAGGGGGCCTTACTGAAGCTTTCTTT.

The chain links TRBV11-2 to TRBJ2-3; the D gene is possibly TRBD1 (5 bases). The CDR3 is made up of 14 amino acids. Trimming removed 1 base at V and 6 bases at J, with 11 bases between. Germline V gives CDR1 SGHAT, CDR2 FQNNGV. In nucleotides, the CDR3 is TGTGCCAGCAGCTTAGGGGTAGGGGCCGATACGCAGTATTTT. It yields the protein CASSLGVGADTQYF.

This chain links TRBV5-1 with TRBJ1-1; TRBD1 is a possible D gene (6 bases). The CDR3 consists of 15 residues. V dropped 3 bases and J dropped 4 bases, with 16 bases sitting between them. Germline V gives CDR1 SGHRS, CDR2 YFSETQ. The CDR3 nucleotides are TGCGCCAGCAGCTCCTTACAGGGATCTCCCACTGAAGCTTTCTTT. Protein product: CASSSLQGSPTEAFF.

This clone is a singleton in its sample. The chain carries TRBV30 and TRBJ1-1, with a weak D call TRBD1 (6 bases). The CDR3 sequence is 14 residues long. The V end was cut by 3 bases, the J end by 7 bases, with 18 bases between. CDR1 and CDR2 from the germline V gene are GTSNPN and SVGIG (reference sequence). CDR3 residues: CAWRRDPGHLEAFF. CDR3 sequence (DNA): TGTGCCTGGAGACGGGACCCGGGACACCTTGAAGCTTTCTTT.

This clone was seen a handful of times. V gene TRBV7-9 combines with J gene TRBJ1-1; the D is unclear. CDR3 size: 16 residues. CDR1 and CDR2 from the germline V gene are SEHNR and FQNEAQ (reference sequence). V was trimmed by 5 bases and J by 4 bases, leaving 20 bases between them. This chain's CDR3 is CASSPPQVWSSTEAFF. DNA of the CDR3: TGTGCCAGCAGCCCCCCCCAGGTTTGGTCGAGCACTGAAGCTTTCTTT.

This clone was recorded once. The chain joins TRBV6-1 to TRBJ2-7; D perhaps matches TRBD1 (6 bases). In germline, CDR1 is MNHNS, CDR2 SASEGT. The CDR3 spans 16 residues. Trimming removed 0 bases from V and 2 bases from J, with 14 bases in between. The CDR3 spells CASSEASEQGTYEQYF. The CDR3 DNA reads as TGTGCCAGCAGTGAAGCCTCCGAGCAGGGGACCTACGAGCAGTACTTC.

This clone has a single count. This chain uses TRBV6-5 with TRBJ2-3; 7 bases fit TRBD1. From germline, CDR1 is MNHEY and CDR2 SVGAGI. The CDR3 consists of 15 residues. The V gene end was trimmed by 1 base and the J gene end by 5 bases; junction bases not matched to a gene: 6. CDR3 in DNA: TGTGCCAGCAGTTACTTGACAGGGCGGAAAGATACGCAGTATTTT. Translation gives CASSYLTGRKDTQYF.

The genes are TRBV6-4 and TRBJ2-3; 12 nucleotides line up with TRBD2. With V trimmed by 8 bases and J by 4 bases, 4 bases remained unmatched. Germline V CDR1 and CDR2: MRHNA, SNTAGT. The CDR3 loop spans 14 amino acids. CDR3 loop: CASRLAGGPDTQYF. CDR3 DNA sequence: TGTGCCAGCCGTCTAGCGGGAGGGCCAGATACGCAGTATTTT.

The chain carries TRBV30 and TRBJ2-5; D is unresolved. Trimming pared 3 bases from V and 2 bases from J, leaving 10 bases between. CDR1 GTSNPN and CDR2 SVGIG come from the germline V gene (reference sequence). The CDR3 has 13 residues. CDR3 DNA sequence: TGTGCCTGGAGGAACAGTTGGCAAGAGACCCAGTACTTC. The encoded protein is CAWRNSWQETQYF.

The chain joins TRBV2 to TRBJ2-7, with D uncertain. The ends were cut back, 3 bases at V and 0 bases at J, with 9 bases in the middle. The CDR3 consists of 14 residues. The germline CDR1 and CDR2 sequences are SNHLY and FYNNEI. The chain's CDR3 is CASSERFLSYEQYF. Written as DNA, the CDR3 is TGTGCCAGCAGTGAGAGATTTCTCTCCTACGAGCAGTACTTC. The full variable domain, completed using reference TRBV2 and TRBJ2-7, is EPEVTQTPSHQVTQMGQEVILRCVPISNHLYFYWYRQILGQKVEFLVSFYNNEISEKSEIFDDQFSVERPDGSNFTLKIRSTKLEDSAMYFCASSERFLSYEQYFGPGTRLTVT.

CDR3 region: CASSSSGSLTDTQYF. DNA for the CDR3: TGTGCCAGCAGTTCCAGCGGGAGTCTCACAGATACGCAGTATTTT. The chain links TRBV28 to TRBJ2-3, with 8 bases matching TRBD2. The CDR3 length is 15 residues. Trimming at V came to 4 bases and at J to 2 bases, leaving 5 bases not matched to a gene. Per germline, CDR1 MDHEN and CDR2 SYDVKM.

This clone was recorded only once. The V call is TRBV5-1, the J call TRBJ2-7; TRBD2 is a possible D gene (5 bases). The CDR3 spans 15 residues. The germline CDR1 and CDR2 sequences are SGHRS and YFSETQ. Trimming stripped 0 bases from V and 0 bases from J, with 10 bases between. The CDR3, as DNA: TGCGCCAGCAGCTTGGAACCGACTACCTCCTACGAGCAGTACTTC. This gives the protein CASSLEPTTSYEQYF.

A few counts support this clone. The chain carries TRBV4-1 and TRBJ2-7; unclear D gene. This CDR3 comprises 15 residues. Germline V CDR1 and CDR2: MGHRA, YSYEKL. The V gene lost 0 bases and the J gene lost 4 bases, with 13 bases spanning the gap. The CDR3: CASSQDPTPPYEQYF. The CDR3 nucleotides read TGCGCCAGCAGCCAAGATCCTACTCCTCCGTACGAGCAGTACTTC.

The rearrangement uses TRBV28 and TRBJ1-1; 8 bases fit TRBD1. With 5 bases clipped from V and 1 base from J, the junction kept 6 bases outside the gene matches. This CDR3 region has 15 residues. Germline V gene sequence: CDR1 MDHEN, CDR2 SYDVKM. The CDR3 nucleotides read TGTGCCAGCAGTACCCAGGGGGCGGGGAACACTGAAGCTTTCTTT. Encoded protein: CASSTQGAGNTEAFF.

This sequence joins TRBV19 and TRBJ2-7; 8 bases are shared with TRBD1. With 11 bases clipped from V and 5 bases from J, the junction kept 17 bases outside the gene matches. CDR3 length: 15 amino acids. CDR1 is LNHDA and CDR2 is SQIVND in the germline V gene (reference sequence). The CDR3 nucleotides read TGTGCCTCCAGTACGACGTGGCAGGGGGCGAACGAGCAGTACTTC. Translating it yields CASSTTWQGANEQYF.

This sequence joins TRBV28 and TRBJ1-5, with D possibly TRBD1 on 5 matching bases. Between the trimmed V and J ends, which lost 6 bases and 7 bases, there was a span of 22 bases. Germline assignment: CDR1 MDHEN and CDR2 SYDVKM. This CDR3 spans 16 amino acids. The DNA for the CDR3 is TGTGCCAGCAGCTTAAACTCTCAGGGAGCGGGACAGCCCCAGCATTTT. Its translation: CASSLNSQGAGQPQHF.

The CDR3 nucleotides read TGTGCCAGCAGCTGGAGTGGAGGGGCACGGGAGACCCAGTACTTC. This codes for CASSWSGGARETQYF. The V gene is TRBV7-9, the J gene TRBJ2-5; TRBD2 might be the D (6 bases). Trimming took 4 bases from V and 5 from J, leaving 17 bases between them. Germline lookup yields CDR1 SEHNR and CDR2 FQNEAQ (reference sequence). The CDR3 spans 15 residues.

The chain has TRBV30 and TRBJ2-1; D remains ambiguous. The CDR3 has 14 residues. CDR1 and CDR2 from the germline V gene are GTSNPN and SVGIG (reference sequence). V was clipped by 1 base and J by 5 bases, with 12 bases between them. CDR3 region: CAWSGLRFNNEQFF. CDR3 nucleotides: TGTGCCTGGAGTGGCTTGCGGTTCAACAATGAGCAGTTCTTC.

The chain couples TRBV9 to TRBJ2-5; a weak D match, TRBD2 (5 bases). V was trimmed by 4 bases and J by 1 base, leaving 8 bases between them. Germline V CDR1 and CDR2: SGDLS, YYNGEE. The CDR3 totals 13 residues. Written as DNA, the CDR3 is TGTGCCAGCAGCAGCCGGGGCCAAGAGACCCAGTACTTC. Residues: CASSSRGQETQYF.